This T cell receptor beta chain was obtained from a study of T cells in Graves' hyperthyroidism and ophthalmopathy. RNA transcripts were the template for amplifying TCR beta CDR3 regions. A first-round RT-PCR of the TCR CDR3 used the HTBI primer set. From the multiplex PCR reads, TCRdb called clonotypes with MiXCR, one entry per CDR3 protein. The table includes some 500,000 distinct CDR3 sequences, approximately 15% detected once. This CDR3 contains 12 residues. Germline V gene lookup returns CDR1 LNHDA and CDR2 SQIVND (reference sequence). Trimming left V 5 bases short and J 5 bases short, with 9 bases between. This clonotype came up many times. The authors deemed Graves' hyperthyroidism stable absent ophthalmopathy progression within 18 months. Together with thyroid ultrasound, orbital computed tomography, serum thyroxine and TRAb, clinical symptoms were used for diagnoses.

The sequence derives from a woman in her late teens or twenties with Graves' hyperthyroidism. The chain employs TRBV19 and TRBJ1-1; no definite D call. Sequencing was carried out using blood. The CDR3 loop is CASSWTETEAFF. CDR3 sequence (DNA): TGTGCCAGTAGTTGGACTGAGACTGAAGCTTTCTTT. Using reference TRBV19 and TRBJ1-1 for the parts outside the CDR3, the full variable domain is DGGITQSPKYLFRKEGQNVTLSCEQNLNHDAMYWYRQDPGQGLRLIYYSQIVNDFQKGDIAEGYSVSREKKESFPLTVTSAQKNPTAFYLCASSWTETEAFFGQGTRLTVV.